What follows are 12 T cell receptor beta chains derived from one specimen sequenced in a study of cytomegalovirus exposure and HLA in healthy donors (dated by TCRdb to about 2017). The library was generated by the immunoSEQ multiplex PCR assay. For the multiplex PCR, a mixture combining 60 forward primers for TCR Vbeta segments and 13 reverse primers for TCR Jbeta segments was used. This is the immuneACCESS table as TCRdb keeps it, with only in-frame sequences that have V and J called. A part of the clones is gone; compared with another copy, unresolved V genes explain less than half, and the rest is unexplained. The sample yields over 150,000 clones; about 90% were counted once. The ten most abundant clones make up around 0.25% of the sample. The specimen was PBMCs. The source of these receptors is a girl under three years old in good health and CMV-seronegative.

V usage is TRBV5-6 and J usage is TRBJ2-4; TRBD1 is a possible D gene (6 bases). The V gene's germline CDR1 is SGHDT and CDR2 YYEEEE. The CDR3 covers 16 residues. Trimming cost V 2 bases and J 1 base, with 13 bases left between them. The CDR3 DNA reads TGTGCCAGCAGCTTTGGTGCCGACAGGGCCAAAAACATTCAGTACTTC. Translating it yields CASSFGADRAKNIQYF.

In this sample, this clone turned up once. This chain connects TRBV2 to TRBJ2-5; 11 bases agree with TRBD2. The length of the CDR3 is 18 residues. The V and J ends lost 1 base and 1 base, in that order; junction bases with no gene match: 8. The V gene's germline CDR1 is SNHLY and CDR2 FYNNEI. The CDR3 DNA is TGTGCCAGCAGTGAAGAACCTTTAGCGGGGGGGCCCCAAGAGACCCAGTACTTC. Translation gives CASSEEPLAGGPQETQYF. Based on the CDR3 plus reference TRBV2 and TRBJ2-5, the full variable domain is EPEVTQTPSHQVTQMGQEVILRCVPISNHLYFYWYRQILGQKVEFLVSFYNNEISEKSEIFDDQFSVERPDGSNFTLKIRSTKLEDSAMYFCASSEEPLAGGPQETQYFGPGTRLLVL.

V usage is TRBV7-9 and J usage is TRBJ1-1; 10 nucleotides align to TRBD1. Germline values: CDR1 SEHNR, CDR2 FQNEAQ (reference sequence). This CDR3 spans 16 amino acids. With V trimmed by 4 bases and J by 3 bases, 8 bases remained unmatched. CDR3 amino acids: CASSSPGQGTYTEAFF. The CDR3 bases are TGTGCCAGCAGCTCGCCGGGACAGGGGACGTACACTGAAGCTTTCTTT. The complete variable domain, with remaining parts taken from reference TRBV7-9 and TRBJ1-1, reads DTGVSQNPRHKITKRGQNVTFRCDPISEHNRLYWYRQTLGQGPEFLTYFQNEAQLEKSRLLSDRFSAERPKGSFSTLEIQRTEQGDSAMYLCASSSPGQGTYTEAFFGQGTRLTVV.

This chain links TRBV6-1 with TRBJ2-5, with 12 bases fitting TRBD2. The CDR3 length is 15 residues. The V gene end was trimmed by 9 bases and the J gene end by 5 bases; junction bases not matched to a gene: 10. Germline CDR1 is MNHNS and CDR2 is SASEGT. In DNA form, the CDR3 reads TGTGCCAGTAGCCCTAGCGGGAGGGGGTGGGAGACCCAGTACTTC. It yields the protein CASSPSGRGWETQYF.

The chain employs TRBV19 and TRBJ2-4; TRBD1 might be the D (6 bases). The CDR3 is made up of 17 amino acids. Looked up from germline, CDR1 is LNHDA and CDR2 is SQIVND (reference sequence). V shed 0 bases and J shed 3 bases, with 15 bases lying between them. The CDR3 sequence: CASSIDGNRVGKNIQYF. The CDR3 DNA follows: TGTGCCAGTAGTATAGATGGGAACAGGGTTGGCAAAAACATTCAGTACTTC.

This chain joins TRBV19 and TRBJ2-3, with 7 bases identical to TRBD2. CDR3 length: 15 residues. Losses at the gene ends were 2 bases for V and 2 bases for J; bases not matched to a gene: 4. Germline-derived CDR1 and CDR2 are LNHDA and SQIVND (reference sequence). CDR3 sequence reads: CASSIRGRDTDTQYF. CDR3 in DNA: TGTGCCAGTAGTATACGGGGGAGGGACACAGATACGCAGTATTTT.

In nucleotides, the CDR3 is TGTGCCAGCAGCTTATCCGGTCTTAGGCCAGGGGGGAGTCGAGAGCAGTACTTC. Translated: CASSLSGLRPGGSREQYF. The chain links TRBV13 to TRBJ2-7, with D possibly matching TRBD1 (7 bases). The CDR3 has 18 residues. Deletions cut 2 bases from V and 7 bases from J, with 27 bases between. CDR1 PRHDT and CDR2 FYEKMQ come from the germline V gene (reference sequence). Using reference TRBV13 and TRBJ2-7 for the parts outside the CDR3, the full variable domain is AAGVIQSPRHLIKEKRETATLKCYPIPRHDTVYWYQQGPGQDPQFLISFYEKMQSDKGSIPDRFSAQQFSDYHSELNMSSLELGDSALYFCASSLSGLRPGGSREQYFGPGTRLTVT.

This rearrangement joins TRBV7-2 to TRBJ1-2; D remains ambiguous. The CDR3 contains 13 residues. The germline V and J ends were trimmed by 2 bases and 4 bases, with 8 bases remaining between them. The germline gives CDR1 SGHTA, CDR2 FQGNSA. CDR3 sequence: CASSLSRLYGYTF. CDR3 sequence (DNA): TGTGCCAGCAGCTTATCTAGGCTCTATGGCTACACCTTC.

This clone showed up just a few times. The V gene is TRBV5-1, the J gene TRBJ1-4; 8 positions match TRBD1. V was pared by 3 bases and J by 7 bases, with 5 bases of the junction left unmatched. CDR3 length equals 14 residues. Germline V gene data show CDR1 as SGHRS and CDR2 as YFSETQ. The CDR3 region has the DNA TGCGCCAGCAGCTCAGGGGGCGCGGGTGAAAAACTGTTTTTT. This encodes CASSSGGAGEKLFF.

This clone appeared once. The chain couples TRBV4-1 to TRBJ2-7; 7 bases are a match to TRBD2. Losses at the gene ends were 2 bases for V and 3 bases for J; bases not matched to a gene: 1. This CDR3 comprises 13 residues. Looked up from germline, CDR1 is MGHRA and CDR2 is YSYEKL. The CDR3 region has the DNA TGCGCCAGCAGCCAACCGGGGGGCTACGAGCAGTACTTC. It yields the protein CASSQPGGYEQYF.

The V call is TRBV10-1, the J call TRBJ2-5; the D gene is possibly TRBD2 (7 bases). The length of the CDR3 is 14 residues. The germline V and J ends were trimmed by 4 bases and 1 base, with 10 bases remaining between them. Germline V gives CDR1 WNHNN, CDR2 SYGVQD (reference sequence). The CDR3 DNA is TGCGCCAGCAGTGGGGAGGGGGTCCAAGAGACCCAGTACTTC. This sequence encodes CASSGEGVQETQYF.

The chain employs TRBV5-1 and TRBJ2-5; 13 positions match TRBD2. Near its end, the DNA agrees better with TRBJ2-7, so the J call may be wrong. This CDR3 comprises 15 residues. Germline V gene data show CDR1 as SGHRS and CDR2 as YFSETQ. CDR3 region: CASSYGLAGVPEQYF. The CDR3 nucleotides read TGCGCCAGCAGCTATGGACTAGCGGGAGTACCCGAGCAGTACTTC.